Below, 27 T cell receptor beta chains from the same sample are listed, as sequenced in a study of tumor-infiltrating lymphocytes in primary liver carcinoma. Total RNA amounting to 450 to 550 ng was the source from which TCR beta cDNA was made with a constant-region primer. Libraries of TCR beta came from three nested multiplex PCR rounds with slightly modified ARM-PCR. In the first two PCR rounds, TRBV1-TRBV30 forward primers were paired with a C-beta reverse primer, and each round lasted roughly 10 cycles. MiXCR, applied by TCRdb to the multiplex PCR reads, yields one record per CDR3 protein. Here the sample spans 150,000 to 200,000 distinct CDR3 sequences, roughly 80% being singletons. Co-extraction of RNA and DNA was performed on about 18-33 mg of unsorted bulk tissue. Sequencing was carried out using tumor tissue from primary liver carcinoma. These receptors originate from a man aged 35 to 55 with primary liver carcinoma and hepatitis B virus infection.

The chain employs TRBV5-1 and TRBJ1-1, with D possibly matching TRBD1 (6 bases). The CDR3 sequence is 14 residues long. V was clipped by 4 bases and J by 3 bases, with 13 bases between them. The germline gives CDR1 SGHRS, CDR2 YFSETQ. This chain's CDR3 is CASSLRQVDTEAFF. CDR3 nucleotide sequence: TGCGCCAGCAGCCTCCGACAGGTCGACACTGAAGCTTTCTTT.

At least ten counts were recorded for this clonotype. One end of the junction fails to match germline, which may point to a read error. The chain joins TRBV6-1 to TRBJ2-7; D is possibly TRBD2 (6 bases). The CDR3 is made up of 14 amino acids. Germline V CDR1 and CDR2: MNHNS, SASEGT. CDR3 protein: CASSAGGNSYERYF. The CDR3, as DNA: TGTGCCAGCAGCGCCGGAGGGAATAGCTACGAGCGGTACTTC.

This clonotype was detected once. Written as DNA, the CDR3 is TGTGCCAGCAGTGAGGAAGGGGAGACCCAGTACTTC. It encodes CASSEEGETQYF. The V and J genes are TRBV7-9 and TRBJ2-5; no clear D. With 6 bases removed from V and 5 bases from J, the gap between germline ends came to 10 bases. This CDR3 has 12 residues. Germline V gene sequence: CDR1 SEHNR, CDR2 FQNEAQ (reference sequence).

Worth noting for this clonotype: Germline is not matched at one junction end, which may reflect a read error. This chain joins TRBV12-3 or TRBV12-4 and TRBJ1-1; 7 bases are shared with TRBD1. This CDR3 has 16 amino acids. DNA for the CDR3: TGTGCCAGCAGCCCCCATCCTGGGACAGCGAACATTGAAGCTATCTTT. Its translation: CASSPHPGTANIEAIF.

The rearrangement uses TRBV11-2 and TRBJ2-7; D is undetermined. Near its end, the DNA agrees better with TRBJ2-1, so the J call may be wrong. CDR3 size: 12 residues. Germline CDR1 reads SGHAT; CDR2 reads FQNNGV. The chain's CDR3 is CASSPRGYEQFF. The CDR3, as DNA: TGTGCCAGCAGTCCCAGAGGCTACGAGCAGTTCTTC.

To note about this clonotype: Given the absence of the conserved phenylalanine or tryptophan at the CDR3 end, a read error is likely. The V call is TRBV29-1, the J call TRBJ2-7; no definite D call. This CDR3 comprises 13 residues. Germline V gene data show CDR1 as SQVTM and CDR2 as ANQGSEA. CDR3 loop: CSVTPTWLHEQYI. The DNA of the CDR3 is TGCAGCGTTACCCCGACATGGCTCCACGAACAGTACATC.

Comment on this clonotype: One end of the junction varies from germline; a read error may be responsible. V gene TRBV7-9 combines with J gene TRBJ2-1; 10 nucleotides line up with TRBD2. The CDR3 loop spans 14 amino acids. Germline V CDR1 and CDR2: SEHNR, FQNEAQ (reference sequence). CDR3 region: CTSSGTSVGNEQFF. The CDR3 DNA reads as TGTACCAGCAGCGGGACTAGCGTAGGCAATGAGCAGTTCTTC. Full variable domain (remainder filled in from reference TRBV7-9 and TRBJ2-1): DTGVSQNPRHKITKRGQNVTFRCDPISEHNRLYWYRQTLGQGPEFLTYFQNEAQLEKSRLLSDRFSAERPKGSFSTLEIQRTEQGDSAMYLCTSSGTSVGNEQFFGPGTRLTVL.

Regarding this clonotype: No conserved phenylalanine or tryptophan ends this CDR3, so it is likely a read error. The V and J genes are TRBV11-2 and TRBJ2-2; 8 bases match TRBD1. CDR3 length equals 15 residues. Germline CDR1 and CDR2: SGHAT and FQNNGV. The CDR3 sequence: CASSLQGANTGELFS. The CDR3 bases are TGTGCCAGCAGCTTGCAGGGGGCGAACACCGGAGAGCTGTTTTCT.

A remark on this clonotype: The germline gene is not matched at one end of the junction; a read error may be the cause. The chain uses TRBV6-5 and TRBJ2-3, with 12 bases aligning to TRBD2. The germline gives CDR1 MNHEY, CDR2 SVGAGI. The CDR3 is made up of 15 amino acids. CDR3 sequence (DNA): TGTACCAGCAACCCAGGACTAGCGGGAACAAATATGCAGTATTTT. Amino acids: CTSNPGLAGTNMQYF.

In regard to this clonotype: The missing conserved phenylalanine or tryptophan at the end of this CDR3 makes a read error likely. The chain is built from TRBV29-1 and TRBJ2-7; TRBD1 matches 9 bases. Germline values: CDR1 SQVTM, CDR2 ANQGSEA. The length of the CDR3 is 12 residues. DNA of the CDR3: TGCTGCGGGGGACAGGGAGTAGGGGAGCAGTACCTC. Encoded protein: CCGGQGVGEQYL.

Comments on this clonotype: The conserved final phenylalanine or tryptophan is absent from the CDR3, which likely points to a read error. As DNA, the CDR3 is TGTGACAGCAGCCTCGGACAGGGGGCGGAAAAACTGTTTCTT. Residues: CDSSLGQGAEKLFL. The chain employs TRBV11-2 and TRBJ1-4; 11 bases are shared with TRBD1. Germline V CDR1 and CDR2: SGHAT, FQNNGV. CDR3 length: 14 amino acids.

The V call is TRBV20-1, the J call TRBJ1-5; TRBD1 matches at 9 bases. The CDR3 runs 13 residues. Germline V gene lookup returns CDR1 DFQATT and CDR2 SNEGSKA (reference sequence). The J segment lost 7 bases and the V segment lost 3 bases, leaving 4 bases of the junction unmatched. The CDR3 protein is CSARGTGKQPQHF. The CDR3 nucleotides are TGCAGTGCTAGGGGGACAGGGAAGCAGCCCCAGCATTTT.

The V and J genes are TRBV6-5 and TRBJ1-2, with D unclear. Between the trimmed V and J ends, which lost 9 bases and 4 bases, there was a span of 15 bases. Germline-derived CDR1 and CDR2 are MNHEY and SVGAGI. The CDR3 is 13 amino acids. DNA of the CDR3: TGTGCCAGTTGGGTCGGGGTCAGCTATGGCTACACCTTC. Its translation is CASWVGVSYGYTF.

This chain uses TRBV6-5 with TRBJ2-5, with TRBD2 as a possible D gene (6 bases). The CDR3 length is 15 residues. CDR1 and CDR2 (germline): MNHEY, SVGAGI. V lost 6 bases and J 3 bases, leaving 17 bases between the germline ends. The CDR3 nucleotides are TGTGCCAGCAGCGGGAGAGGGGCTGGTGAAGAGACCCAGTACTTC. Encoded protein: CASSGRGAGEETQYF.

As concerns this clonotype: The junction does not match germline at one end; this may be a read error. This chain connects TRBV14 to TRBJ2-7; D gene unclear. CDR1 is SGHDN and CDR2 is FVKESK in the germline V gene. This CDR3 contains 16 residues. The CDR3 loop is CTSSQGSQSSYYEQYF. The DNA of the CDR3 is TGTACCAGCAGCCAAGGTTCACAGTCATCCTACTACGAGCAGTACTTC. The entire variable domain, with the rest obtained from reference TRBV14 and TRBJ2-7, is as follows: EAGVTQFPSHSVIEKGQTVTLRCDPISGHDNLYWYRRVMGKEIKFLLHFVKESKQDESGMPNNRFLAERTGGTYSTLKVQPAELEDSGVYFCTSSQGSQSSYYEQYFGPGTRLTVT.

The J gene is TRBJ1-1, the V gene TRBV29-1; weak D call: TRBD1 (5 bases). Between the trimmed V and J ends, which lost 7 bases and 14 bases, there was a span of 29 bases. This CDR3 spans 14 amino acids. Germline CDR1 SQVTM, CDR2 ANQGSEA. CDR3 bases: TGCAGCGGCCGCCGGGGGGGGGAGGGCATTGATGCGTTCTTT. Translated: CSGRRGGEGIDAFF.

Details on this clonotype: This is likely a read error, given that the CDR3 carries no conserved phenylalanine or tryptophan at its end. Because the CDR3's place on the DNA is in doubt, the DNA is left out and the CDR3 is given as listed by TCRdb. The chain recombines TRBV10-1 with TRBJ2-2; the table gives TRBD2 as D, unverified against the DNA. Germline V gene data show CDR1 as WNHNN and CDR2 as SYGVQD (reference sequence). Counting both end residues, the CDR3 totals 15 amino acids. This CDR3 reads CASREDASGAGELFC.

The chain carries TRBV14 and TRBJ1-2; 8 bases are a match to TRBD1. CDR1 and CDR2 from the germline V gene are SGHDN and FVKESK. The V and J ends lost 1 base and 10 bases, in that order; junction bases with no gene match: 8. The CDR3 covers 14 residues. The CDR3 reads CASSQVDRGRDYTF. Written as DNA, the CDR3 is TGTGCCAGCAGCCAAGTAGACAGGGGAAGGGACTACACCTTC.

Comment on this clonotype: A junction boundary mismatches the germline segment, possibly from a read error. J is TRBJ2-5 and V is TRBV12-3 or TRBV12-4, with D tentatively TRBD2 (5 bases). This CDR3 is 12 amino acids long. CDR3 in amino acids: CVSSLAWETQYF. CDR3 DNA sequence: TGTGTCAGCAGTTTAGCGTGGGAGACCCAGTACTTC.

The chain employs TRBV6-5 and TRBJ2-3; 12 nucleotides agree with TRBD2. V lost 6 bases to trimming and J lost 12 bases; unmatched junction nucleotides: 19. The CDR3 loop spans 17 amino acids. Germline V gene lookup returns CDR1 MNHEY and CDR2 SVGAGI. The CDR3, as DNA: TGTGCCAGCAGCCGATCCCTAGCGGGAGGGAGCACAGATGTACAGTATTTT. This codes for CASSRSLAGGSTDVQYF.

This clonotype was seen a single time. The rearrangement links TRBV14 to TRBJ2-1, with 8 bases that match TRBD2. The trim removed 10 bases at V and 5 bases at J, leaving 16 bases unmatched. Per the germline V gene, CDR1 is SGHDN and CDR2 is FVKESK. The CDR3 spans 16 residues. CDR3 sequence: CAISAVAGWVDNEQFF. The CDR3 nucleotides read TGTGCCATTAGTGCCGTAGCGGGATGGGTAGACAATGAGCAGTTCTTC.

The gene calls are TRBV20-1 and TRBJ1-2; D may be TRBD1 (5 bases). Germline CDR1 and CDR2: DFQATT and SNEGSKA (reference sequence). CDR3 length: 11 amino acids. The CDR3 bases are TGCAGAGGAGGGGACCGGAGGGGCTACACCTTC. This codes for CRGGDRRGYTF.

This clonotype showed up many times. The rearrangement links TRBV11-2 to TRBJ2-5, with a possible D match to TRBD2 (6 bases). Germline-derived CDR1 and CDR2 are SGHAT and FQNNGV. The ends were cut back, 1 base at V and 12 bases at J, with 12 bases in the middle. This CDR3 comprises 12 residues. CDR3 sequence reads: CASSLVAGFEYF. CDR3 nucleotides: TGTGCCAGCAGCTTAGTCGCGGGGTTCGAGTACTTC.

Of note for this clonotype: The junction differs from germline at one of its ends, possibly a read error. The rearrangement uses TRBV12-3 or TRBV12-4 and TRBJ1-4; D possibly corresponds to TRBD1 (5 bases). This CDR3 spans 13 amino acids. The CDR3 loop is CASCLAGTEILFF. For the CDR3, the DNA is TGTGCCAGCTGTTTAGCGGGGACTGAAATACTGTTTTTT.

Turning to this clonotype: At one end the junction does not follow the germline gene, possibly because of a read error. V usage is TRBV10-3 and J usage is TRBJ2-7; TRBD1 matches 10 bases. Germline lookup yields CDR1 ENHRY and CDR2 SYGVKD. This CDR3 has 14 amino acids. Here the CDR3 DNA reads TGTGCCATCGAAAAGGGGGGACAGGGGTACGAGCCGTACTTC. Amino acids: CAIEKGGQGYEPYF.

As to this clonotype: This may arise from a read error, as a much more abundant clone is one base away. The chain joins TRBV16 to TRBJ2-2; 8 bases line up with TRBD1. In germline, CDR1 is KGHSY, CDR2 FQNENV. The ends lost 4 bases at V and 9 bases at J; junction bases unmatched: 7. This CDR3 has 14 amino acids. In nucleotides, the CDR3 is TGTGCCAGCAGCCGTCTGACAGGGGTCCGGGAGCTGTTTTTT. Amino acid sequence: CASSRLTGVRELFF.

There are a few counts of this clonotype. V gene TRBV9 combines with J gene TRBJ2-1; maybe TRBD2 (6 bases). The CDR3 loop spans 15 amino acids. The V gene lost 4 bases and the J gene lost 3 bases, with 14 bases spanning the gap. Germline CDR1 SGDLS, CDR2 YYNGEE. The DNA of the CDR3 is TGTGCCAGCAGCCTGACCGGGACTCACTACAATGAGCAGTTCTTC. Translation: CASSLTGTHYNEQFF.